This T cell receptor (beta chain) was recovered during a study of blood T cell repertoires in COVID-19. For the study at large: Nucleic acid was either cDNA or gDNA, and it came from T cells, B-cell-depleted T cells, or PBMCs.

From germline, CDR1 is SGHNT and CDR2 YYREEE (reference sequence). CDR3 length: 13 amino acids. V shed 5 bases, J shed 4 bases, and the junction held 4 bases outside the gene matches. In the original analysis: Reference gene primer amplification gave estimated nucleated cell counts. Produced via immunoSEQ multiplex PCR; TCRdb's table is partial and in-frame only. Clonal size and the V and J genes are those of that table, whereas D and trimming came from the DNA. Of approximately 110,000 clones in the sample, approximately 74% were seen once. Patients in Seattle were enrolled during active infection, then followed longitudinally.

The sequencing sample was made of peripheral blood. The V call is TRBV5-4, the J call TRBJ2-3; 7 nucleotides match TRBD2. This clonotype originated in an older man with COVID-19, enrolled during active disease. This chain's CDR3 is CASSPLAADTQYF. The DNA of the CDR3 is TGTGCCAGCAGTCCCCTAGCGGCAGATACGCAGTATTTT.